These 13 T cell receptor beta chains were all obtained from the same sample, sequenced in a study of T cells in Graves' hyperthyroidism and ophthalmopathy. The investigators amplified TCR beta CDR3 regions from RNA transcripts. HTBI primers were used for first-round RT-PCR of the TCR CDR3. TCRdb reprocessed the multiplex PCR reads with MiXCR, giving one entry per CDR3 protein. In the table there are 450,000 to 650,000 distinct CDR3 sequences, 11% to 15% of which are singletons. Sequences were obtained from blood. The receptors were gathered from a woman between 18 and 29 years old with Graves' ophthalmopathy.

In its sample, this clonotype was seen many times. The rearrangement uses TRBV12-3 or TRBV12-4 and TRBJ2-5, with D perhaps TRBD2 (6 bases). V was pared by 5 bases and J by 7 bases, with 14 bases between. The CDR3 consists of 13 residues. The CDR3 reads CASSHLQEGTQYF. Written as DNA, the CDR3 is TGTGCCAGCAGTCATTTGCAGGAGGGGACCCAGTACTTC.

CDR3 coding DNA: TGTGCCTGGAGTGTACTCTTGGCTGGCGGGCTCACCGGGGAGACCCAGTACTTC. Encoded protein: CAWSVLLAGGLTGETQYF. This rearrangement joins TRBV30 to TRBJ2-5; D possibly corresponds to TRBD2 (5 bases). CDR1 is GTSNPN and CDR2 is SVGIG in the germline V gene (reference sequence). The CDR3 has 18 amino acids. V was shortened by 0 bases and J by 5 bases, with 25 bases between the two germline ends.

This clonotype has more than one count but fewer than ten. V and J are TRBV16 and TRBJ1-1; no definite D call. The CDR3 is 15 residues long. The V end lost 3 bases, the J end lost 4 bases, and 15 bases lay between the germline ends. CDR1 and CDR2 from the germline V gene are KGHSY and FQNENV. The CDR3 loop reads CASSHNPVRVTEAFF. In DNA, the CDR3 is TGTGCCAGCAGCCATAACCCCGTTAGGGTCACTGAAGCTTTCTTT.

This clonotype was seen a few times. This chain links TRBV19 with TRBJ1-5, with TRBD1 matching over 7 bases. The V segment lost 4 bases and the J segment 1 base; nucleotides outside the gene matches: 10. There are 17 residues in the CDR3. Germline CDR1 LNHDA, CDR2 SQIVND (reference sequence). In DNA form, the CDR3 reads TGTGCCAGTAGTAAATCTAAGGGGGCGGTGAGCAATCAGCCCCAGCATTTT. It translates to CASSKSKGAVSNQPQHF.

This clonotype was observed many times. The chain employs TRBV5-6 and TRBJ2-7, with TRBD2 as a possible D gene (5 bases). V lost 3 bases to trimming and J lost 9 bases, with 16 bases between them. Germline CDR1 and CDR2: SGHDT and YYEEEE. The CDR3 consists of 13 residues. CDR3 residues: CASSSGVGRSQYF. The CDR3 region has the DNA TGTGCCAGCAGCTCCGGGGTCGGTCGGTCGCAGTACTTC.

This clonotype was observed many times. The V gene is TRBV30, the J gene TRBJ1-5, with 8 bases matching TRBD1. V shed 0 bases and J 9 bases; nucleotides not matched to a gene: 10. This CDR3 is 15 amino acids long. Looked up from germline, CDR1 is GTSNPN and CDR2 is SVGIG (reference sequence). The CDR3 protein is CAWSVTGGSRGPQHF. The CDR3 DNA is TGTGCCTGGAGTGTAACAGGGGGTTCCCGAGGGCCCCAGCATTTT.

The V call is TRBV20-1, the J call TRBJ2-7; D ambiguous. Germline CDR1 DFQATT, CDR2 SNEGSKA (reference sequence). V dropped 0 bases and J dropped 5 bases, with 23 bases sitting between them. The CDR3 loop spans 17 amino acids. The CDR3 is CSARDPATGFLLDEQYF. The CDR3 nucleotides read TGCAGTGCTAGAGATCCGGCTACGGGTTTTCTTCTAGACGAGCAGTACTTC.

This clonotype occurred a few times. The gene calls are TRBV6-1 and TRBJ1-1; 7 nucleotides align to TRBD1. With 6 bases clipped from V and 5 bases from J, the junction kept 15 bases outside the gene matches. This CDR3 is 16 amino acids long. Germline CDR1 and CDR2: MNHNS and SASEGT. The CDR3 DNA reads TGTGCCAGCAGGGGGGGAGGGACAGATTTGTGGACTGAAGCTTTCTTT. The encoded protein is CASRGGGTDLWTEAFF.

At least ten counts were recorded for this clonotype. J is TRBJ2-7 and V is TRBV6-2 or TRBV6-3; D not certain. There are 15 residues in the CDR3. Germline V lookup: CDR1 MNHEY, CDR2 SVGEGT. V was cut by 2 bases and J by 3 bases, with 14 bases left in between. CDR3 coding DNA: TGTGCCAGCAGTTACCCCAAAGGCTGGAGCTACGAGCAGTACTTC. Amino acids: CASSYPKGWSYEQYF.

This clonotype was seen repeatedly, ten times or more. This chain uses TRBV20-1 with TRBJ2-5; no reliable D call. The CDR3 consists of 12 residues. The V end was cut by 7 bases, the J end by 4 bases, with 13 bases between. Germline values: CDR1 DFQATT, CDR2 SNEGSKA (reference sequence). CDR3 sequence: CSGNPGGETQYF. For the CDR3, the DNA is TGCAGTGGAAATCCGGGTGGAGAGACCCAGTACTTC.

The chain links TRBV27 to TRBJ2-2; weak D call: TRBD1 (5 bases). Germline values: CDR1 MNHEY, CDR2 SMNVEV (reference sequence). Trimming took 6 bases from V and 2 from J, leaving 10 bases between them. The CDR3 consists of 14 residues. The DNA of the CDR3 is TGTGCCAGCAGATTCAGGGAAAACACCGGGGAGCTGTTTTTT. The encoded protein is CASRFRENTGELFF.

This clonotype was detected a few times. A much more abundant neighbour one base away suggests this may be a read error. J is TRBJ2-2 and V is TRBV11-2; no clear D. Germline-derived CDR1 and CDR2 are SGHAT and FQNNGV. The length of the CDR3 is 13 residues. The V and J ends lost 5 bases and 1 base respectively, with 5 bases between them. The CDR3 nucleotides are TGTGCCAGCAGCATGGGGAACACCGGGGAGCTGTTTTTT. It is translated as CASSMGNTGELFF.

The genes are TRBV9 and TRBJ2-1; a possible D gene is TRBD2 (5 bases). There are 14 residues in the CDR3. The V end was cut by 1 base, the J end by 5 bases, with 10 bases between. Per germline, CDR1 SGDLS and CDR2 YYNGEE. CDR3 in amino acids: CASSVTGRDNEQFF. The CDR3 DNA reads as TGTGCCAGCAGCGTAACTGGGCGGGACAATGAGCAGTTCTTC.